Reported below is one T cell receptor beta chain. The sample carries other DNA sequences with the same CDR3. Seattle-derived patients entered the study during active infection and were followed longitudinally. This record comes from a study of blood T cell repertoires in COVID-19. Background on the study: The United States, Italy and Spain were the sources of the acute and convalescent COVID-19 samples. Sources were T cells, B-cell-depleted T cells, or PBMCs; the material itself was cDNA or gDNA.

In the original processing: How many nucleated cells were present was estimated from reference gene primer amplification. Profiling relied on immunoSEQ multiplex PCR, and the TCRdb table lists in-frame clones only, not all of them. The V and J calls and clone size are taken from that table; D and trimming were inferred from the DNA. The data hold roughly 410,000 clones, with approximately 90% observed a single time. Germline loops: CDR1 MNHEY, CDR2 SMNVEV (reference sequence). The CDR3 has 14 residues. The J segment lost 4 bases and the V segment lost 2 bases, leaving 4 bases of the junction unmatched.

This TCR derives from a woman between 40 and 50 years old with COVID-19, enrolled during active disease. The specimen sequenced was peripheral blood. The V and J genes are TRBV27 and TRBJ1-2; TRBD1 matches at 7 bases. CDR3 region: CASSLSRDSYGYTF. CDR3 sequence (DNA): TGTGCCAGCAGTTTAAGTCGGGACAGCTATGGCTACACCTTC.